This T cell receptor (beta chain) was captured in a study of T cell changes during pregnancy in multiple sclerosis. This clone was recorded only once. Germline CDR1 reads LNHDA; CDR2 reads SQIVND (reference sequence). V lost 3 bases, J lost 4 bases, and 7 bases lay in between. The CDR3 runs 13 residues. Clones were sequenced by immunoSEQ multiplex PCR, and TCRdb holds only the in-frame ones, with some missing. The sample has around 70,000 clones, roughly 92% seen once. This sequence was found in a female donor with multiple sclerosis, enrolled in a pregnancy study. The genes are TRBV19 and TRBJ2-4; D remains ambiguous. Here the sequenced sample was peripheral blood, taken before pregnancy. The chain's CDR3 is CASSILQKNIQYF. CDR3 nucleotide sequence: TGTGCCAGTAGTATCTTACAGAAAAACATTCAGTACTTC.